A selection of T cell receptor beta chains follows, all from one sample in a study of control samples from healthy donors and cancer patients. This table comes from immunoSEQ multiplex PCR, and its TCRdb copy is limited to in-frame clones, with some not included. In the table there are 100,000 or so clones, 92% of which are singletons. Material for sequencing was blood. These receptors were taken from a woman aged 18-29 years in good health. CDR3s include the opening cysteine and the closing phenylalanine or tryptophan. Fields, in order: D gene, clone size, V gene, J gene, CDR3 DNA, CDR3 protein. A D gene is named only where the DNA matches it firmly. Rows give clone size only sometimes, using once, few, many, or a class for an expanded clone.

TRBD1,NA,TRBV28,TRBJ1-1,TGTGCCAGCAGACCACAGGGGGCCCACACTGAAGCTTTCTTT,CASRPQGAHTEAFF
NA,NA,TRBV2,TRBJ2-4,TGTGCCAGCACAGGGCTTCCTCAAAACATTCAGTACTTC,CASTGLPQNIQYF
TRBD1,NA,TRBV11-3,TRBJ1-2,TGTGCCAGCAGCGTCGGGACAGGGGGCGGCTACACCTTC,CASSVGTGGGYTF
TRBD2,NA,TRBV11-1,TRBJ2-5,TGTGCCAGCAGCCTCCTGGGGGAGGGCCAAGAGACCCAGTACTTC,CASSLLGEGQETQYF
NA,NA,TRBV6-5,TRBJ2-3,TGTGCCAGCAGCTGGAGGGGGCCAGATACGCAGTATTTT,CASSWRGPDTQYF
NA,NA,TRBV21-1,TRBJ2-5,TGTGCCAGCAGCAAAGGAACGAGGGGGCGAGAGACCCAGTACTTC,CASSKGTRGRETQYF
NA,NA,TRBV29-1,TRBJ1-2,TGCAGCGTTGAAGGACAGCCTGTGGGCTACACCTTC,CSVEGQPVGYTF
TRBD2,NA,TRBV7-2,TRBJ2-1,TGTGCCAGCAGCTTACGCGGTAGCGGGAGGTTCTACAATGAGCAGTTCTTC,CASSLRGSGRFYNEQFF
NA,NA,TRBV5-4,TRBJ1-5,TGTGCCAGCAGCTTGGCCGGCCCCAATCAGCCCCAGCATTTT,CASSLAGPNQPQHF
NA,NA,TRBV2,TRBJ1-1,TGTGCCCGGGGGGCCCATGAAGCTTTCTTT,CARGAHEAFF
TRBD1,NA,TRBV28,TRBJ1-2,TGTGCCACCATAACCGGGACAGGGCAAGTATCGGGTGGCTACACCTTC,CATITGTGQVSGGYTF
NA,NA,TRBV5-5,TRBJ1-2,TGTGCCAGCAGCTTGGAAGGACAGACGAGCTATGGCTACACCTTC,CASSLEGQTSYGYTF
TRBD1,NA,TRBV30,TRBJ1-5,TGTGCCTGGAGCCCCTCCCGGACAGGGTTTGATCAGCCCCAGCATTTT,CAWSPSRTGFDQPQHF
NA,NA,TRBV6-2/TRBV6-3,TRBJ2-7,TGTGCCAGCAGTTACTTCCAGGTATCCGAGCAGTACTTC,CASSYFQVSEQYF
TRBD2,NA,TRBV7-3,TRBJ2-2,TGTGCCAGCAGCTTAAGTGGCCTAGCGGGAACGAACACCGGGGAGCTGTTTTTT,CASSLSGLAGTNTGELFF
NA,NA,TRBV19,TRBJ1-1,TGTGCCAGTAGTGTAAACGCCGGGACATTTGCCTCGGCTGAAGCTTTCTTT,CASSVNAGTFASAEAFF
TRBD1,NA,TRBV6-2/TRBV6-3,TRBJ1-5,TGTGCCAGCAGTCAGGGGGGGCCCCAGCATTTT,CASSQGGPQHF
NA,NA,TRBV11-2,TRBJ2-2,TGTGCCAGCAGCTTAGAACGGGGTCCCGGGGAGCTGTTTTTT,CASSLERGPGELFF
TRBD2,NA,TRBV27,TRBJ2-7,TGTGCCAGCAGTCCTCGACTAGCGGGAGTATCCGAGCAGTACTTC,CASSPRLAGVSEQYF
TRBD2,NA,TRBV20-1,TRBJ2-3,TGCAGTGCTAGTCTAGCGGGAGCTAAAGATACGCAGTATTTT,CSASLAGAKDTQYF
NA,NA,TRBV7-6,TRBJ2-7,TGTGCCAGCAGCCCCACCGGCCTCCACTACGGGGAGCAGTACTTC,CASSPTGLHYGEQYF
NA,NA,TRBV9,TRBJ1-3,TGTGCCAGCAGCGTGGGGTCGTTTGGAAACACCATATATTTT,CASSVGSFGNTIYF
NA,once,TRBV6-4,TRBJ1-1,TGTGCCAGCAGTGACGGGGCCGAAAACACTGAAGCTTTCTTT,CASSDGAENTEAFF
NA,once,TRBV7-9,TRBJ1-3,TGTGCCAGCAGCTTAGAACAGGGTTACCGCTCTGGAAACACCATATATTTT,CASSLEQGYRSGNTIYF
TRBD1,few,TRBV6-5,TRBJ1-1,TGTGCCACCATAGACAGGGGGGGCACTGAAGCTTTCTTT,CATIDRGGTEAFF
TRBD1,NA,TRBV5-1,TRBJ2-7,TGCGCCAGCAGCTTGCAGGGGGCTAGTTACGAGCAGTACTTC,CASSLQGASYEQYF
NA,NA,TRBV6-6,TRBJ2-3,TGTGCCAGCAGTTACTCTGCCCAGGGGCCCCAGTATTTT,CASSYSAQGPQYF
TRBD1,NA,TRBV5-6,TRBJ1-6,TGTGCCAGCAGGGACAGGGGGTTCTCACCCCTCCACTTT,CASRDRGFSPLHF
NA,NA,TRBV4-3,TRBJ2-5,TGCGCCAGCAGCCAAGAGTACAGGGCGGAGACCCAGTACTTC,CASSQEYRAETQYF
TRBD2,NA,TRBV7-6,TRBJ2-6,TGTGCCAGCAGCTTAGCGCTAGCGGGGCGATCTGGGGCCAACGTCCTGACTTTC,CASSLALAGRSGANVLTF
NA,NA,TRBV3-1/TRBV3-2,TRBJ2-7,TGTGCCAGCAGCCATCTTGGATCCGAGCAGTACTTC,CASSHLGSEQYF
TRBD2,NA,TRBV6-2/TRBV6-3,TRBJ2-7,TGTGCCAGCAGTTGGGGTGGACTAGCATACGAGCAGTACTTC,CASSWGGLAYEQYF
NA,NA,TRBV12-3/TRBV12-4,TRBJ1-2,TGTGCCAGCGTTGCCGGCAGTGTCTATGGCTACACCTTC,CASVAGSVYGYTF
NA,NA,TRBV5-1,TRBJ1-6,TGCGCCAGCAGCTTGCGCGCAATCGTTTATAATTCACCCCTCCACTTT,CASSLRAIVYNSPLHF
TRBD1,NA,TRBV19,TRBJ2-7,TGTGCCAGTAGTACCCTGGGACAGGGTGCCTACGAGCAGTACTTC,CASSTLGQGAYEQYF
TRBD1,NA,TRBV4-3,TRBJ2-6,TGCGCCAGCAGCCAAGGGGGGGACAGGGGGCTAGGGGCCAACGTCCTGACTTTC,CASSQGGDRGLGANVLTF
TRBD1,NA,TRBV28,TRBJ2-4,TGTGCCAGCAGTGTCGCAGGGGGCATCGCCAAAAACATTCAGTACTTC,CASSVAGGIAKNIQYF
NA,NA,TRBV3-1/TRBV3-2,TRBJ1-6,TGTGCCAGCAGGGACAGCTATAATTCACCCCTCCACTTT,CASRDSYNSPLHF
TRBD1,NA,TRBV5-1,TRBJ2-2,TGCGCCAGCAGCGGAACCGGGACAGGGTTCACCGGGGAGCTGTTTTTT,CASSGTGTGFTGELFF
NA,NA,TRBV19,TRBJ1-5,TGTGCCAGTAGTATGGTGTATCAGCCCCAGCATTTT,CASSMVYQPQHF
TRBD2,once,TRBV4-3,TRBJ2-7,TGCGCCAGCAGCCAAGCCACCCTTAGCGGGACTGTCTCCTACGAGCAGTACTTC,CASSQATLSGTVSYEQYF
NA,NA,TRBV19,TRBJ1-1,TGTGCCAGTAGTCCCCTCGACAGAAGGAACACTGAAGCTTTCTTT,CASSPLDRRNTEAFF
NA,NA,TRBV19,TRBJ1-5,TGTGCCAGTAGTACCCATTCAGGTGGCAATCAGCCCCAGCATTTT,CASSTHSGGNQPQHF
TRBD1,NA,TRBV2,TRBJ1-2,TGTGCCAGCAGTGGGGGACAGGGGGGGGGCTACACCTTC,CASSGGQGGGYTF
NA,few,TRBV6-5,TRBJ1-6,TGTGCCAGCAGAGCAGATAATTCACCCCTCCACTTT,CASRADNSPLHF
NA,once,TRBV11-2,TRBJ1-6,TGTGCCAGCAGCCCGGACGGATACTTCACCCTCCACTTT,CASSPDGYFTLHF
NA,NA,TRBV5-1,TRBJ2-3,TGCGCCAGCAGCTTGGTAGGCAGGGTGGATACGCAGTATTTT,CASSLVGRVDTQYF
NA,NA,TRBV7-2,TRBJ2-7,TGTGCCAGCAGCAAAGGGGGGGGAGGGGTCTACGAGCAGTACTTC,CASSKGGGGVYEQYF
TRBD2,NA,TRBV7-9,TRBJ2-7,TGTGCCAGCAGCCCCGGGGGTAGCGGGAGAACCTACGAGCAGTACTTC,CASSPGGSGRTYEQYF
NA,NA,TRBV5-1,TRBJ2-7,TGCGCCAGCAGCTCGGGACACCGCTACGAGCAGTACTTC,CASSSGHRYEQYF
TRBD1,NA,TRBV2,TRBJ2-3,TGTGCCAGCAGGGAGGACAGGGGATCCGGGGATACGCAGTATTTT,CASREDRGSGDTQYF
NA,NA,TRBV6-2/TRBV6-3,TRBJ2-1,TGTGCCAGCAGTTTCAGCATAAGGGGCCTATACAATGAGCAGTTCTTC,CASSFSIRGLYNEQFF
NA,NA,TRBV6-5,TRBJ1-5,TGTGCCAGCAGGTCCCTAGGTGGAAATCAGCCCCAGCATTTT,CASRSLGGNQPQHF
TRBD1,NA,TRBV7-9,TRBJ2-1,TGTGCCAGCAGCTCACGGGACAGTGTATTACGCAAAGTCGGGGATGAGCAGTTCTTC,CASSSRDSVLRKVGDEQFF
NA,NA,TRBV28,TRBJ1-1,TGTGCCACCAAGGAAGGGGTGAACACTGAAGCTTTCTTT,CATKEGVNTEAFF